Shown below are 17 T cell receptor beta chains from a single sample sequenced in a study of cytomegalovirus exposure and HLA in healthy donors (dated by TCRdb to 2016 to 2017). Receptors were amplified or captured by the immunoSEQ multiplex PCR assay. For the multiplex PCR, a mixture combining 60 forward primers for TCR Vbeta segments and 13 reverse primers for TCR Jbeta segments was used. Not all clones reach the TCRdb copy of this immuneACCESS table, which keeps in-frame sequences only. Checked studies attribute under half of the gap to unresolved V genes and leave the rest unexplained. The sample data list approximately 150,000 clones, and 75% to 80% of these were observed just once. Roughly 6% of the sample rests with the top ten. The sequencing sample was made of PBMCs. All receptors come from a man aged 35 to 55 in good health and CMV-seropositive.

This chain links TRBV11-3 with TRBJ2-2, with 11 bases aligning to TRBD2. Germline V gene lookup returns CDR1 SGHNT and CDR2 YENEEA. The V gene end was trimmed by 0 bases and the J gene end by 6 bases; junction bases not matched to a gene: 9. The CDR3 has 18 amino acids. The CDR3 DNA reads as TGTGCCAGCAGCTTAGACCTCCAACTAGCGGGAGATTCCGGGGAGCTGTTTTTT. Protein: CASSLDLQLAGDSGELFF.

The rearrangement links TRBV5-6 to TRBJ1-1, with unresolved D. This CDR3 region has 13 residues. The germline V gene encodes CDR1 SGHDT and CDR2 YYEEEE. Trimming pared 0 bases from V and 5 bases from J, leaving 8 bases between. This CDR3 reads CASSLVVDTEAFF. In DNA form, the CDR3 reads TGTGCCAGCAGCTTGGTAGTCGATACTGAAGCTTTCTTT.

The chain recombines TRBV7-9 with TRBJ2-7, with 7 bases identical to TRBD1. Trimming took 0 bases from V and 2 from J; bases not matched to a gene: 1. CDR1 is SEHNR, CDR2 FQNEAQ, per germline (reference sequence). The CDR3 is made up of 14 amino acids. The CDR3 loop reads CASSLATGAYEQYF. The CDR3 DNA follows: TGTGCCAGCAGCTTAGCCACAGGGGCCTACGAGCAGTACTTC.

This clone was counted a single time. The V and J genes are TRBV7-9 and TRBJ2-3; no clear D. This CDR3 has 14 amino acids. The V end lost 0 bases, the J end lost 4 bases, and 8 bases lay between the germline ends. The V gene's germline CDR1 is SEHNR and CDR2 FQNEAQ (reference sequence). The CDR3 DNA reads TGTGCCAGCAGCTTAGCGTGGCAGTCAGATACGCAGTATTTT. Its protein is CASSLAWQSDTQYF.

The count of this clone is one. The chain employs TRBV2 and TRBJ2-7; 13 bases line up with TRBD2. Germline CDR1 and CDR2: SNHLY and FYNNEI. J gave up 0 bases and V 6 bases, and 8 bases lay outside the gene matches. This CDR3 spans 17 amino acids. CDR3 protein: CASSTGLAGALSYEQYF. The CDR3 DNA reads as TGTGCCAGCAGCACAGGACTAGCGGGGGCTCTCTCCTACGAGCAGTACTTC.

CDR3 coding DNA: TGTGCCAGTAGTCACCGGGACAGGACGGAGCAGTACTTC. Translated, it gives CASSHRDRTEQYF. The chain employs TRBV19 and TRBJ2-7; TRBD1 matches 8 bases. Germline lookup yields CDR1 LNHDA and CDR2 SQIVND (reference sequence). The length of the CDR3 is 13 residues. V trimming: 5 bases; J trimming: 7 bases; junction bases outside the gene matches: 7.

The rearrangement joins TRBV7-9 to TRBJ1-1; D might be TRBD1 (6 bases). Germline assignment: CDR1 SEHNR and CDR2 FQNEAQ (reference sequence). V lost 5 bases and J 5 bases, leaving 12 bases between the germline ends. CDR3 length: 13 amino acids. The CDR3 spells CASSRQGSTEAFF. The CDR3 bases are TGTGCCAGCAGCCGTCAGGGGAGTACTGAAGCTTTCTTT.

V usage is TRBV19 and J usage is TRBJ2-1; 14 bases fit TRBD2. Per the germline V gene, CDR1 is LNHDA and CDR2 is SQIVND (reference sequence). V shed 4 bases and J 10 bases; nucleotides not matched to a gene: 6. The CDR3 covers 15 residues. DNA of the CDR3: TGTGCCAGTAGTAAAGGGACTAGCGGGAGAGAAGAGCAGTTCTTC. Its translation: CASSKGTSGREEQFF.

The CDR3 spells CASSFGTGSHEQYF. DNA for the CDR3: TGTGCCAGCAGCTTCGGGACAGGGAGCCACGAGCAGTACTTC. V is TRBV11-3 and J is TRBJ2-7; 9 bases map to TRBD1. This CDR3 has 14 amino acids. The V and J ends lost 3 bases and 5 bases, in that order; junction bases with no gene match: 5. Germline V CDR1 and CDR2: SGHNT, YENEEA. Filled out from reference TRBV11-3 and TRBJ2-7, the complete variable domain reads EAGVVQSPRYKIIEKKQPVAFWCNPISGHNTLYWYLQNLGQGPELLIRYENEEAVDDSQLPKDRFSAERLKGVDSTLKIQPAELGDSAVYLCASSFGTGSHEQYFGPGTRLTVT.

As regards this clone: This CDR3 is also generated by other DNA sequences in the sample. The chain uses TRBV18 and TRBJ2-7, with TRBD1 identical over 7 bases. V shed 3 bases, J shed 2 bases, and the junction held 4 bases outside the gene matches. The CDR3 runs to 14 residues. Germline V gene data show CDR1 as KGHSH and CDR2 as LQKENI. The CDR3 region has the DNA TGTGCCAGCTCACCTGGACAGGTTACCTACGAGCAGTACTTC. It translates to CASSPGQVTYEQYF.

The rearrangement links TRBV19 to TRBJ1-5; TRBD1 matches at 9 bases. This CDR3 is built from 14 residues. Unmatched junction bases numbered 11, after V lost 7 bases and J lost 10 bases. CDR1 and CDR2 from the germline V gene are LNHDA and SQIVND (reference sequence). The CDR3: CASNPGQGGIPQHF. Here the CDR3 DNA reads TGTGCCAGTAATCCGGGACAGGGAGGAATACCCCAGCATTTT.

The sample holds a few counts of this clone. The J gene is TRBJ2-7, the V gene TRBV7-9; TRBD1 matches 9 bases. Losses at the gene ends were 4 bases for V and 0 bases for J; bases not matched to a gene: 4. Germline assignment: CDR1 SEHNR and CDR2 FQNEAQ (reference sequence). CDR3 length: 15 amino acids. The DNA of the CDR3 is TGTGCCAGCAGCTCACCGGGACAGGGCTCCTACGAGCAGTACTTC. It encodes CASSSPGQGSYEQYF.

The CDR3 DNA reads TGTGCCAGCAGTTTACCCAGGGGGCGCTCAACTAATGAAAAACTGTTTTTT. This translates into CASSLPRGRSTNEKLFF. The chain is built from TRBV28 and TRBJ1-4, with TRBD1 matching 8 bases. J gave up 0 bases and V 2 bases, and 5 bases lay outside the gene matches. Germline assignment: CDR1 MDHEN and CDR2 SYDVKM. The length of the CDR3 is 17 residues.

The chain recombines TRBV5-4 with TRBJ1-3; D not certain. Germline V gene data show CDR1 as SGHNT and CDR2 as YYREEE (reference sequence). The CDR3 has 15 amino acids. V lost 0 bases, J lost 1 base, and 8 bases lay in between. The CDR3 here is CASSLDGLSGNTIYF. The CDR3 nucleotides read TGTGCCAGCAGCTTGGACGGACTTTCTGGAAACACCATATATTTT.

The V call is TRBV10-3, the J call TRBJ2-2; tentative D call: TRBD1 (5 bases). The V end lost 7 bases, the J end lost 4 bases, and 22 bases lay between the germline ends. The CDR3 runs to 17 residues. The germline V gene has CDR1 ENHRY and CDR2 SYGVKD. CDR3 DNA sequence: TGTGCCATCAAGGCCGCAGGGTCTCTAGTCGGCACCGGGGAGCTGTTTTTT. Translation: CAIKAAGSLVGTGELFF.

The J gene is TRBJ1-6, the V gene TRBV5-1, with D maybe TRBD1 (6 bases). Germline assignment: CDR1 SGHRS and CDR2 YFSETQ. This CDR3 has 14 residues. V was clipped by 3 bases and J by 9 bases, with 13 bases between them. CDR3 sequence reads: CASSWDTEGSPLHF. DNA for the CDR3: TGCGCCAGCAGCTGGGACACCGAGGGTTCACCCCTCCACTTT.

The chain carries TRBV5-1 and TRBJ2-7; maybe TRBD2 (5 bases). Germline assignment: CDR1 SGHRS and CDR2 YFSETQ. The CDR3 runs 14 residues. Trimming removed 1 base at V and 4 bases at J, with 12 bases between. The CDR3 coding sequence is TGCGCCAGCAGCTTGACTAGTAACGGGTACGAGCAGTACTTC. It yields the protein CASSLTSNGYEQYF.